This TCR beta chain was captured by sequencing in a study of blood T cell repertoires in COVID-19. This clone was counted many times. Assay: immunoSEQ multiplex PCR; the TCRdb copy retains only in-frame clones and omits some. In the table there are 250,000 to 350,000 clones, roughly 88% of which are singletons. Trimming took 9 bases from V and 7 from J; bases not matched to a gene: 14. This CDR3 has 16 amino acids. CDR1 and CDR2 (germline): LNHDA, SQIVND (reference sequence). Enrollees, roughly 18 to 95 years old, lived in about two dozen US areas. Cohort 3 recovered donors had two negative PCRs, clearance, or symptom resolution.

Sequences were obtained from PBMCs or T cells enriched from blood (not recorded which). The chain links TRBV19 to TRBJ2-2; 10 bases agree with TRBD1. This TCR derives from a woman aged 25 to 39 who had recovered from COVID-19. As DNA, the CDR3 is TGTGCCAGCTCCGACAGGGGGCGCGGAGAAGACGGGGAGCTGTTTTTT. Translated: CASSDRGRGEDGELFF.